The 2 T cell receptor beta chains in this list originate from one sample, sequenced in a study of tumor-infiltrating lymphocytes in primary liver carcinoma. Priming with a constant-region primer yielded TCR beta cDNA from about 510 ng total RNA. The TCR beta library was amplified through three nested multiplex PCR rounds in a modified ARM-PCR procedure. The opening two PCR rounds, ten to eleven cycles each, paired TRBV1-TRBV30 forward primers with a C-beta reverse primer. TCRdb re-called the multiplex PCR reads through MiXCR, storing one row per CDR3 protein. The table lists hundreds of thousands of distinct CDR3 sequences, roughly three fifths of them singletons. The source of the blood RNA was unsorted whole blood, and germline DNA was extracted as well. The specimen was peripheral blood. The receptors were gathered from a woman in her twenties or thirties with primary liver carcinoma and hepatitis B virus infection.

The CDR3 DNA sequence: TGCGCCAGCAGCCAAGGCCAGTTACGGATCCACACTGAAGCTTTCTTT. Encoded protein: CASSQGQLRIHTEAFF. The V gene is TRBV4-3, the J gene TRBJ1-1, with D unclear. Trimming pared 1 base from V and 3 bases from J, leaving 15 bases between. CDR3 length: 16 residues. Per germline, CDR1 LGHNA and CDR2 YSLEER.

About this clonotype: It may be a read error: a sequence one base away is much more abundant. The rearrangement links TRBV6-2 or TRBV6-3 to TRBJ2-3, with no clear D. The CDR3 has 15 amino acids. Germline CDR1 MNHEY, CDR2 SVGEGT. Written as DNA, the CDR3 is TGTGCCAGCGGTTACCAATACGACCGGACAGATACGCAGTATTTT. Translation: CASGYQYDRTDTQYF.